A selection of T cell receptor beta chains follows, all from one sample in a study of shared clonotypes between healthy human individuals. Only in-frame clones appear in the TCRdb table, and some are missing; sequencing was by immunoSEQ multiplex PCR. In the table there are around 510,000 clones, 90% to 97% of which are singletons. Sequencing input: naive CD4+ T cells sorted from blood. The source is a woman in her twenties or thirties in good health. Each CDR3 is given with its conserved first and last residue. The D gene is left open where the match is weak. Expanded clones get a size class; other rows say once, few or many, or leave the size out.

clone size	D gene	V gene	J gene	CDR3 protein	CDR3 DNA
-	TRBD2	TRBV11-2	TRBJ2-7	CASSEMASGITYEQYF	TGTGCCAGCAGCGAAATGGCTAGCGGGATTACCTACGAGCAGTACTTC
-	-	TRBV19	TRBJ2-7	CASSRKSGTDYPYEQYF	TGTGCCAGTAGCCGAAAAAGCGGGACAGACTACCCCTACGAGCAGTACTTC
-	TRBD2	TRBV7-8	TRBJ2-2	CASSLLAGGPSTGELFF	TGTGCCAGCAGCTTATTAGCGGGAGGCCCCAGCACCGGGGAGCTGTTTTTT
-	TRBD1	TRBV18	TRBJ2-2	CASSPRDRGPAGELFF	TGTGCCAGCTCACCCCGGGACAGGGGGCCGGCCGGGGAGCTGTTTTTT
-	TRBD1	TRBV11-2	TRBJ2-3	CASSTRDRPTDTQYF	TGTGCCAGCAGCACCCGGGACAGGCCCACAGATACGCAGTATTTT
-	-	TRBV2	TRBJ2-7	CASSVGRRGSYEQYF	TGTGCCAGCAGTGTGGGACGACGGGGGTCCTACGAGCAGTACTTC
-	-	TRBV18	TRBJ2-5	CASSSPEGVQETQYF	TGTGCCAGCTCATCGCCCGAGGGGGTCCAAGAGACCCAGTACTTC
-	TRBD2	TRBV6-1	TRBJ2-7	CASSARTSGSLSYEQYF	TGTGCCAGCAGTGCCCGGACTAGCGGGAGTCTCTCCTACGAGCAGTACTTC
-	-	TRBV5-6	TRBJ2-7	CASSSNGGGTYEQYF	TGTGCCAGCAGCTCCAACGGTGGGGGGACCTACGAGCAGTACTTC
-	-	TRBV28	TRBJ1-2	CASSLAPEGPAGYGYTF	TGTGCCAGCAGTTTAGCCCCTGAGGGGCCTGCGGGCTATGGCTACACCTTC
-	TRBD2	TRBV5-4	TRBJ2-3	CASSFKAGASTDTQYF	TGTGCCAGCAGCTTCAAAGCGGGGGCTAGCACAGATACGCAGTATTTT
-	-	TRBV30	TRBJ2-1	CAWSLRDPGAGEQFF	TGTGCCTGGAGCCTCCGGGACCCAGGAGCGGGTGAGCAGTTCTTC
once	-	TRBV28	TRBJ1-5	CASRYVHRSNQPQHF	TGTGCCAGCAGGTACGTCCATCGGAGTAATCAGCCCCAGCATTTT
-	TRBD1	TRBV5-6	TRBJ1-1	CASSPDRGQVNTEAFF	TGTGCCAGCAGCCCGGACAGGGGGCAGGTGAACACTGAAGCTTTCTTT
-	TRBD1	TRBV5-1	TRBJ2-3	CASSPPDRGTDTQYF	TGCGCCAGCAGCCCCCCCGACAGGGGGACAGATACGCAGTATTTT
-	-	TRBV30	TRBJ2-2	CAWRGEGELFF	TGTGCCTGGAGAGGTGAGGGGGAGCTGTTTTTT
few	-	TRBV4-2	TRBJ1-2	CASSQDPGGYGYTF	TGTGCCAGCAGCCAAGATCCGGGTGGTTATGGCTACACCTTC
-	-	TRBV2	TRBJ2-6	CASRSRGSGANVLTF	TGTGCCAGCAGAAGCAGGGGCTCTGGGGCCAACGTCCTGACTTTC
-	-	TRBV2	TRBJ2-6	CASRMTDSGANVLTF	TGTGCCAGCAGGATGACAGACTCTGGGGCCAACGTCCTGACTTTC
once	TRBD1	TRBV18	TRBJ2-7	CASSASTPGTGYDEQYF	TGTGCCAGCTCAGCCTCCACCCCCGGGACAGGGTACGACGAGCAGTACTTC
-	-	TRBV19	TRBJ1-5	CASSVGRSNQPQHF	TGTGCCAGTAGTGTCGGAAGGAGCAATCAGCCCCAGCATTTT
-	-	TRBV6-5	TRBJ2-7	CASSYTWTSGEQYF	TGTGCCAGCAGTTACACCTGGACTTCTGGGGAGCAGTACTTC
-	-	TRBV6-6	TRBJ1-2	CASSLHRANYGYTF	TGTGCCAGCAGTCTCCACAGGGCCAACTATGGCTACACCTTC
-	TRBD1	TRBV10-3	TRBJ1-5	CAANRDRGYQPQHF	TGTGCCGCGAACCGGGACAGGGGTTATCAGCCCCAGCATTTT
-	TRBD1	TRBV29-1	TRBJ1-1	CSATKQGANTEAFF	TGCAGCGCGACGAAACAGGGGGCGAACACTGAAGCTTTCTTT
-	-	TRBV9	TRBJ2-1	CASSASGSMNNEQFF	TGTGCCAGCAGCGCCTCAGGGTCCATGAATAATGAGCAGTTCTTC
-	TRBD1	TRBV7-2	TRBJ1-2	CASSPRGHGYTF	TGTGCCAGCAGCCCCAGGGGGCATGGCTACACCTTC
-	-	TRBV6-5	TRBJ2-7	CASSRGRFPYEQYF	TGTGCCAGCAGTCGAGGCAGGTTTCCCTACGAGCAGTACTTC
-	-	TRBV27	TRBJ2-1	CASSLRSQSRSYNEQFF	TGTGCCAGCAGTTTGCGTAGCCAATCCCGATCCTACAATGAGCAGTTCTTC
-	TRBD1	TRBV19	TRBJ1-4	CASSRGTANEKLFF	TGTGCCAGTAGCAGGGGGACTGCTAATGAAAAACTGTTTTTT
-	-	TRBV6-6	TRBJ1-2	CASAGSYGYTF	TGTGCCAGCGCGGGAAGCTATGGCTACACCTTC
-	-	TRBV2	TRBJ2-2	CASSDRGYTGELFF	TGTGCCAGCAGTGACAGGGGTTACACCGGGGAGCTGTTTTTT
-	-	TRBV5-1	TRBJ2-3	CASSQKRDTQYF	TGCGCCAGCAGCCAAAAGCGGGATACGCAGTATTTT
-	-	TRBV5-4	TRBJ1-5	CASSLQGGNQPQHF	TGTGCCAGCAGCTTACAGGGCGGGAATCAGCCCCAGCATTTT
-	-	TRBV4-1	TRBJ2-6	CASSQDPASGANVLTF	TGCGCCAGCAGCCAAGATCCGGCGTCTGGGGCCAACGTCCTGACTTTC
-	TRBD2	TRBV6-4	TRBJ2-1	CASSDSLMDGVAGFYNEQFF	TGTGCCAGCAGTGACTCACTTATGGATGGGGTAGCGGGATTCTATAATGAGCAGTTCTTC
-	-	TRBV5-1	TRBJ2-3	CASSLLEDTQYF	TGCGCCAGCAGCTTACTTGAAGATACGCAGTATTTT
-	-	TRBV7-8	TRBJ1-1	CASRVRQVNTEAFF	TGTGCCAGCAGGGTCCGACAGGTGAACACTGAAGCTTTCTTT
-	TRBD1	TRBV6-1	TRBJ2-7	CASSGDRDDEQYF	TGTGCCAGCAGTGGGGACAGGGATGACGAGCAGTACTTC
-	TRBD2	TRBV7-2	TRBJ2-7	CASSLGAGGSYEQYF	TGTGCCAGCAGCTTAGGGGCGGGAGGTAGCTACGAGCAGTACTTC
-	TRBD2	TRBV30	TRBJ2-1	CAWSATGGNEQFF	TGTGCCTGGAGTGCCACGGGGGGCAATGAGCAGTTCTTC
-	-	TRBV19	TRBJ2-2	CASNSYGSAGELFF	TGTGCCAGTAACTCCTATGGGTCAGCCGGGGAGCTGTTTTTT
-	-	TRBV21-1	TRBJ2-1	CASSKKDRGPASGRVNNEQFF	TGTGCCAGCAGCAAGAAAGACAGGGGACCGGCTAGCGGGAGGGTGAACAATGAGCAGTTCTTC
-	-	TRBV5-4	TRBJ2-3	CASSGISGRLIGDTQYF	TGTGCCAGCAGCGGCATTAGCGGAAGATTAATAGGAGATACGCAGTATTTT
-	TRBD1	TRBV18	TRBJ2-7	CASSPRDSSHEQYF	TGTGCCAGCTCACCAAGGGACAGTTCCCACGAGCAGTACTTC